A selection of T cell receptor beta chains follows, all from one sample in a study of CD8 T cells in Susac syndrome. TCRdb reprocessed the immunoSEQ multiplex PCR reads via MiXCR and lists one record per CDR3 protein. The repertoire holds approximately 260,000 distinct CDR3 sequences, with 90% to 97% as singletons. The sample was CD4+ T cells from PBMCs. These receptors originate from a human donor with Susac syndrome. Each CDR3 is given with its conserved first and last residue. Each record gives: D gene, V gene, clone size, J gene, CDR3 DNA, CDR3 protein. D genes are given only for firm matches. Only part of the rows carry a size: once, few, many, or a class if the clone is expanded.

>-|TRBV15|-|TRBJ2-7
TGTGCCACCAGCAGAGATCGGGACGAGCAGTACTTC
CATSRDRDEQYF
>-|TRBV7-8|-|TRBJ2-3
TGTGCCAGCAGCATGGAGACGGATACGCAGTATTTT
CASSMETDTQYF
>TRBD2|TRBV28|-|TRBJ2-7
TGTGCCAGCAGCCGTGCCAAGAGCGGGAGTCCCGAGCAGTACTTC
CASSRAKSGSPEQYF
>TRBD2|TRBV3-1|-|TRBJ2-1
TGTGCCAGCAGCCAAGTAGGACTAGCGGTAAACAATGAGCAGTTCTTC
CASSQVGLAVNNEQFF
>TRBD2|TRBV20-1|-|TRBJ2-1
TGCAGTGCTTTTAGCGGGAGGCTATATGAGCAGTTCTTC
CSAFSGRLYEQFF
>-|TRBV21-1|-|TRBJ2-1
TGTGCCAGCAGCAAAGGGACAGGGAGGGGACTCTACTACAATGAGCAGTTCTTC
CASSKGTGRGLYYNEQFF
>-|TRBV9|-|TRBJ1-1
TGTGCCAGCAGCGTAGTGGGGGGAGACACTGAAGCTTTCTTT
CASSVVGGDTEAFF
>-|TRBV18|-|TRBJ2-5
TGTGCCAGCTCACCCTCAGGGCCGGGGACCCAGTACTTC
CASSPSGPGTQYF
>TRBD2|TRBV7-9|-|TRBJ2-7
TGTGCCAGCAGCCGTGGGGGACTAGCGGGAGACGAGCAGTACTTC
CASSRGGLAGDEQYF
>-|TRBV10-2|once|TRBJ1-1
TGCGCCAGCAGTGAATGGGGTCTGGGCACTGAAGCTTTCTTT
CASSEWGLGTEAFF
>TRBD1|TRBV12-3/TRBV12-4|-|TRBJ2-3
TGTGCCAGTATCCGGGACACAGGGGCAGATACGCAGTATTTT
CASIRDTGADTQYF
>-|TRBV4-1|-|TRBJ2-2
TGCGCCAGCAGCCAAAGGGGGGCTGGCACCGGGGAGCTGTTTTTT
CASSQRGAGTGELFF
>TRBD1|TRBV20-1|-|TRBJ1-1
TGCAGTGGCGACACAGGGGGAAGGACTGAAGCTTTCTTT
CSGDTGGRTEAFF
>TRBD1|TRBV7-9|-|TRBJ2-5
TGTGCCAGCAGTCGGGACAGGCAAGAGACCCAGTACTTC
CASSRDRQETQYF
>-|TRBV28|once|TRBJ1-1
TGTGCCAGCAGTCCGGACACGGTGATCGGGAACACTGAAGCTTTCTTT
CASSPDTVIGNTEAFF
>-|TRBV18|-|TRBJ2-5
TGTGCCAGCTCACCACCGATCGGGGAGACCCAGTACTTC
CASSPPIGETQYF
>-|TRBV27|once|TRBJ2-7
TGTGCCAGCAGAAAGTTGTACCGGGAGTACTACGAGCAGTACTTC
CASRKLYREYYEQYF
>-|TRBV3-1|-|TRBJ1-1
TGTGCCAGCAGCCAAGCGATGGCTGAAGCTTTCTTT
CASSQAMAEAFF
>-|TRBV27|-|TRBJ1-1
TGTGCCAGCAGTTTAGACTTAGGCACTGAAGCTTTCTTT
CASSLDLGTEAFF
>-|TRBV29-1|-|TRBJ1-4
TGCAGCTCATCGATCGAAGGTGAAAAACTGTTTTTT
CSSSIEGEKLFF
>TRBD1|TRBV5-1|-|TRBJ1-1
TGCGCCAGCAGCCAGGGGACAGGGATGAACACTGAAGCTTTCTTT
CASSQGTGMNTEAFF
>-|TRBV7-6|-|TRBJ2-7
TGTGCCAGCAGCCGGACAAACTACGAGCAGTACTTC
CASSRTNYEQYF
>TRBD1|TRBV5-1|-|TRBJ2-5
TGCGCCAGCAGCTTCAGGGACAGCGGAGAGACCCAGTACTTC
CASSFRDSGETQYF
>TRBD1|TRBV6-6|-|TRBJ1-2
TGTGCCAGCAGCTATCCAACAGGGGGCTATGGCTACACCTTC
CASSYPTGGYGYTF
>-|TRBV5-1|-|TRBJ2-3
TGCGCCAGCAGCTCTGGACAGAGCACAGATACGCAGTATTTT
CASSSGQSTDTQYF
>-|TRBV7-3|-|TRBJ2-7
TGTGCCAGCAGCTCGGGGGGACAGTTCGAGCAGTACTTC
CASSSGGQFEQYF
>-|TRBV3-1|-|TRBJ2-7
TGTGCCAGCAGCCAAGTGAACTACGAGCAGTACTTC
CASSQVNYEQYF
>-|TRBV29-1|-|TRBJ2-5
TGCAGCGTTGAGAGGACAGCCAATCAAGAGACCCAGTACTTC
CSVERTANQETQYF
>-|TRBV5-4|-|TRBJ2-7
TGTGCCAGCAGCTACCGACCAAACTTCTACGAGCAGTACTTC
CASSYRPNFYEQYF
>-|TRBV27|-|TRBJ2-1
TGTGCCAGCAGCCGTACATCCAGAGGCGGGAATGGTGAGCAGTTCTTC
CASSRTSRGGNGEQFF
>-|TRBV4-2|once|TRBJ1-5
TGTGCCAGCAGCCAGACCCAGGGCAATCAGCCCCAGCATTTT
CASSQTQGNQPQHF
>-|TRBV4-1|once|TRBJ2-5
TGCGCCAGCAGCCAAGTCACAGGGACCCAGTACTTC
CASSQVTGTQYF
>-|TRBV5-1|-|TRBJ2-7
TGCGCCAGCAGCCTGGGGATAGTCTACGAGCAGTACTTC
CASSLGIVYEQYF
>-|TRBV12-3/TRBV12-4|-|TRBJ2-4
TGTGCCAGCAGTCTTAGAAACATTCAGTACTTC
CASSLRNIQYF
>TRBD1|TRBV19|-|TRBJ1-5
TGTGCCAGCTCCGGGACAGGGGGCGTACAGCCCCAGCATTTT
CASSGTGGVQPQHF
>-|TRBV4-1|-|TRBJ2-1
TGCGCCAGCAGCCAAGCCGGGACCTTCCCCAATGAGCAGTTCTTC
CASSQAGTFPNEQFF
>-|TRBV28|-|TRBJ2-5
TGTGCCAGCAGAAGGACAGTCCTGGGGACCCAGTACTTC
CASRRTVLGTQYF
>TRBD2|TRBV4-1|-|TRBJ2-5
TGCGCCAGCAGCCCCTATAGCGGGAGCCAAGAGACCCAGTACTTC
CASSPYSGSQETQYF
>-|TRBV5-1|-|TRBJ2-1
TGCGCCAGCAGCTTGGCCACTAGCAGGTACAATGAGCAGTTCTTC
CASSLATSRYNEQFF
>-|TRBV11-3|-|TRBJ2-1
TGTGCCAGCAGCTTAGACCCGGGTAACAATGAGCAGTTCTTC
CASSLDPGNNEQFF
>-|TRBV6-6|-|TRBJ1-1
TGTGCCAGCCGAGGGGAGGGTGAAGCTTTCTTT
CASRGEGEAFF
>-|TRBV12-3/TRBV12-4|-|TRBJ2-4
TGTGCCAGCAGCCGGTCGTATCAGGAAGATCTAGCCAAAAACATTCAGTACTTC
CASSRSYQEDLAKNIQYF
>TRBD2|TRBV19|-|TRBJ2-1
TGTGCCAGTAGTCCCGCCGGCGGGAGAAGGTACAATGAGCAGTTCTTC
CASSPAGGRRYNEQFF
>-|TRBV2|-|TRBJ1-5
TGTGCCAGCAGTGCGTTATGGCAGAATCAGCCCCAGCATTTT
CASSALWQNQPQHF
>TRBD1|TRBV19|once|TRBJ1-4
TGTGCCAGTAGTTTAACGGACAGGCGGAATGAAAAACTGTTTTTT
CASSLTDRRNEKLFF
>-|TRBV28|-|TRBJ2-7
TGTGCCAGCAGAATACAGGGCCTTTCCTACGAGCAGTACTTC
CASRIQGLSYEQYF
>-|TRBV30|-|TRBJ2-7
TGTGCCTGGAGTAGGCAATCCTACGAGCAGTACTTC
CAWSRQSYEQYF
>TRBD1|TRBV5-1|-|TRBJ2-1
TGCGCCAGCAGCTTAGGGACAGGGGGAGGTCAGCAGTTCTTC
CASSLGTGGGQQFF
>-|TRBV5-1|-|TRBJ2-7
TGCGCCAGCAGCTTGTCAGCAGGGAAAGGCGAGCAGTACTTC
CASSLSAGKGEQYF
>-|TRBV29-1|-|TRBJ2-5
TGCAGCGTTGACTCTAGCGCGGAGACCCAGTACTTC
CSVDSSAETQYF
>-|TRBV9|-|TRBJ2-1
TGTGCCAGCAGCCCCATTTCGGGGTATGGCAATGAGCAGTTCTTC
CASSPISGYGNEQFF
>TRBD2|TRBV24-1|-|TRBJ2-7
TGTGCCACCAGTGACCCCGGGACTAGCGGCTACTACGAGCAGTACTTC
CATSDPGTSGYYEQYF
>-|TRBV5-4|-|TRBJ2-3
TGTGCCAGCAGCTTGGGAGGGATTGGCTTCCGCACAGATACGCAGTATTTT
CASSLGGIGFRTDTQYF
>-|TRBV30|-|TRBJ1-2
TGTGCCTGGAGCCCCGGAGGGAACGTGGGCTACACCTTC
CAWSPGGNVGYTF
>TRBD2|TRBV5-1|-|TRBJ2-3
TGCGCCAGCAGTGAGACTAGCGGGACAGATACGCAGTATTTT
CASSETSGTDTQYF
>-|TRBV25-1|-|TRBJ2-7
TGTGCCAGCAGTGAAGTTGGCAGTCGCTACGAGCAGTACTTC
CASSEVGSRYEQYF